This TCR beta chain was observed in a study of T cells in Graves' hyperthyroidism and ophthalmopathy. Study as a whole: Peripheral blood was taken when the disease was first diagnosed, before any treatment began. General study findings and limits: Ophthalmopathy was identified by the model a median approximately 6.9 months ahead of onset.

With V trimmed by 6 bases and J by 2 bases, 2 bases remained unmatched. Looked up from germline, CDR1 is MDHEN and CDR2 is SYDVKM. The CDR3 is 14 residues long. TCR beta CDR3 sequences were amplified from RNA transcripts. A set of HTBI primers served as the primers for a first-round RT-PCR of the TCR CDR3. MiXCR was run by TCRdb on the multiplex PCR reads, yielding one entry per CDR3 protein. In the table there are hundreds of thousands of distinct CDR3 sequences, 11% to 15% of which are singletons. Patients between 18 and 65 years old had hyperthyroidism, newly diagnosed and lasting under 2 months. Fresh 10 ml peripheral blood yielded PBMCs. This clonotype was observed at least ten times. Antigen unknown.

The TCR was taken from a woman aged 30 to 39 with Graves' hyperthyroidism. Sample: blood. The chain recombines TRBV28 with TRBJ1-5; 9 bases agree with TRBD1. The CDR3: CASRGTGRNQPQHF. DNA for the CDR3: TGTGCCAGCAGAGGGACAGGGCGCAATCAGCCCCAGCATTTT.